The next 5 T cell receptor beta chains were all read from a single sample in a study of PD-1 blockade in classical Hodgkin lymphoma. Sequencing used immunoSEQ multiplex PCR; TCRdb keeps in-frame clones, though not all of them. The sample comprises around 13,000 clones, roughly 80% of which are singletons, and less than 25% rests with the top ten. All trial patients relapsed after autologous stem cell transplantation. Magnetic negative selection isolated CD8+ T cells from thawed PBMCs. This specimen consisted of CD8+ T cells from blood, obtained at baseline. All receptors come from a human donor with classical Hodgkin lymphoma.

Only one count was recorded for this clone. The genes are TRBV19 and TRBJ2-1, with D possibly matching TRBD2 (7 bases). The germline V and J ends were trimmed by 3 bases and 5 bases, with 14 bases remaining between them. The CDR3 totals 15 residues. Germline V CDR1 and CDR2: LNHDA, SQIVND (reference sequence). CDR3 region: CASSILPGGHNEQFF. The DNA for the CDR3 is TGTGCCAGTAGTATCCTACCGGGGGGCCACAATGAGCAGTTCTTC.

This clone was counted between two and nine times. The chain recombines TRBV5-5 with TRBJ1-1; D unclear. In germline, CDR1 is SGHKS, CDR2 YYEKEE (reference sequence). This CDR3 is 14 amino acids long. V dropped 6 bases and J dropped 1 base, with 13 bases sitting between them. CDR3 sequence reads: CASTLGFRNTEAFF. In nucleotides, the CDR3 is TGTGCCAGCACCCTGGGTTTTAGGAACACTGAAGCTTTCTTT.

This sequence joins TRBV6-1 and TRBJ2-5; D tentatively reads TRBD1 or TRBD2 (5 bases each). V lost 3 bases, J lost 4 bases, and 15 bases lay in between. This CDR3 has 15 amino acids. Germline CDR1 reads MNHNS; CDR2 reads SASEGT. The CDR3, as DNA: TGTGCCAGCAGTGAGGGACCCGGGGTGACAGAGACCCAGTACTTC. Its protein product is CASSEGPGVTETQYF.

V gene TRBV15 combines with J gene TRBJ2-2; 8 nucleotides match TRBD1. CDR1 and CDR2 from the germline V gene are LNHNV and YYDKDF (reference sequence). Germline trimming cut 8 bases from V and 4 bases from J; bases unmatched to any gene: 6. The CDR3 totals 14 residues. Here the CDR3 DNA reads TGTGCCACCGGGGGTGACAGGGGCACCGGGGAGCTGTTTTTT. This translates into CATGGDRGTGELFF.

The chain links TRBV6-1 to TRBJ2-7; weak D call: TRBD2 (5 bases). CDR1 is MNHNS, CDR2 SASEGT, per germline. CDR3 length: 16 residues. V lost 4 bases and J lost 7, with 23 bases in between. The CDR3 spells CASSASLAPGSGEQYF. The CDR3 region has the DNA TGTGCCAGCAGTGCAAGCTTAGCTCCCGGATCGGGGGAGCAGTACTTC.